A selection of T cell receptor beta chains follows, all from one sample in a study of sequential checkpoint blockade in melanoma. Clones were read by immunoSEQ multiplex PCR, and TCRdb kept only the in-frame ones, dropping some. Among around 12,000 clones, less than 70% were seen once, and the ten largest hold about 23%. Sequenced material: CD8+ T cells sorted from blood (inferred from file names), taken from a patient given nivolumab and ipilimumab in sequence. The receptors come from a human donor with melanoma. The CDR3 runs from the conserved cysteine through the conserved F or W. The order of the fields is V gene, CDR3 protein.

>TRBV28
CASKGRGLFNYGYTF
>TRBV7-2
CASSEMDSLTGELFF
>TRBV7-2
CASSAGTGGGNTIYF
>TRBV5-1
CASSLVGRSTDTQYF
>TRBV4-3
CASSPGGGGSPLHF
>TRBV5-1
CASSLVASGPYNEQFF
>TRBV27
CASTPAQVVRNTDTQYF
>TRBV9
CASSASRGAKNIQYF
>TRBV11-2
CASSLTWENSYNEQFF
>TRBV28
CASSFFGTTNTGELFF
>TRBV5-5
CASSLYGGSNQPQHF
>TRBV18
CASSPLVASGGYEQYF
>TRBV19
CASSRTVNSNQPQHF
>TRBV6-6
CASSYVAGNTGELFF
>TRBV6-5
CASSGPYEQYF
>TRBV15
CATSRDRLAGLGGQYF
>TRBV6-1
CASSNTGFYEQYF
>TRBV9
CASSATITGPGLQFF
>TRBV27
CASSQSGIGTTEAFF
>TRBV9
CASSDGGGRRETQYF
>TRBV12-5
CAGGPGDREETQYF
>TRBV4-1
CASSAGQGFEDTQYF
>TRBV10-2
CASSDAGLAIRQFF
>TRBV11-2
CASSLAGTLNQPQHF
>TRBV11-3
CASSLLKDRSNYGYTF
>TRBV7-9
CASSGMRDRPNTIYF
>TRBV7-9
CASSLGTANEKLFF
>TRBV28
CASRAGTGPYEQYF
>TRBV2
CASSDRDYSYNEQFF
>TRBV21-1
CASSKAACGDSGGDTEAFF
>TRBV5-4
CASSGGALGSPLHF
>TRBV19
CASSIDRAETNTGELFF
>TRBV2
CASTSGGSSSYNEQFF
>TRBV5-1
CASSAGGQETQYF
>TRBV28
CASSLRDNTEAFF
>TRBV14
CASSQIQLAELFF
>TRBV9
CASSVGGPAYEQYF
>TRBV30
CAWSYTVSYEQYF
>TRBV7-2
CASSTGTGMNTEAFF
>TRBV21-1
CASSKVRTSGIQETQYF
>TRBV28
CASSLSGSGQETQYF
>TRBV7-3
CASSLDGTGLYGYTF
>TRBV9
CASSVEDRAVEQFF
>TRBV7-2
CASSLGGTGVYEQYF
>TRBV5-6
CASSYTGGGLAFF
>TRBV10-2
CASSALADYNEQFF
>TRBV19
CASTVTSGRQNEQFF
>TRBV30
CAWSVMGEETQYF
>TRBV28
CASSFQLGTTAAYEQYF
>TRBV7-8
CASSFDPAQATEAFF